This T cell receptor beta chain emerged from a study of radiotherapy plus CTLA-4 blockade in lung cancer. On the study more broadly: Objective responses were documented in under 20% of patients, with disease control in around 30%.

V lost 3 bases and J lost 3, with 8 bases in between. In germline, CDR1 is SNHLY, CDR2 FYNNEI. The CDR3 is made up of 13 amino acids. The data were produced by immunoSEQ multiplex PCR, yet TCRdb's version contains in-frame clones alone and is incomplete. The sample lists roughly 98,000 clones, about 81% occurring once. The receptor comes from a human donor with non-small cell lung cancer who had a partial response to radiotherapy plus ipilimumab. V is TRBV2 and J is TRBJ1-1; a weak D match, TRBD1 (5 bases). The input for sequencing was peripheral blood, taken from a patient treated with radiotherapy plus ipilimumab. CDR3 residues: CASSEDTHTEAFF. CDR3 in DNA: TGTGCCAGCAGTGAGGACACCCACACTGAAGCTTTCTTT. Variable domain in full (rest from reference TRBV2 and TRBJ1-1): EPEVTQTPSHQVTQMGQEVILRCVPISNHLYFYWYRQILGQKVEFLVSFYNNEISEKSEIFDDQFSVERPDGSNFTLKIRSTKLEDSAMYFCASSEDTHTEAFFGQGTRLTVV.